This T cell receptor beta chain emerged from a study of PD-1 blockade in classical Hodgkin lymphoma. About this clone: Its antigen is unidentified.

CDR1 and CDR2 (germline): MNHEY, SMNVEV (reference sequence). V gave up 1 base and J gave up 2 bases, with 12 bases separating them. This CDR3 contains 15 residues. The assay was immunoSEQ multiplex PCR, and TCRdb's table has in-frame clones only and misses some. The sample lists around 37,000 clones; roughly 90% were seen once. Study-wide results and caveats: The study found that TCR diversity rose significantly by C4D1 in CD4+ but not CD8+ cells.

Time point given: cycle 4 day 1 (C4D1), after 6 weeks of nivolumab. Every patient was affected by relapse after autologous stem cell transplantation, while exposure to brentuximab vedotin was not uniform. Isolation of CD4+ T cells from thawed PBMCs was performed by magnetic negative selection. This sequence originates from a human donor with classical Hodgkin lymphoma. The sequences come from CD4+ T cells from blood, collected before the fourth cycle of nivolumab. This chain joins TRBV27 and TRBJ2-7; maybe TRBD2 (5 bases). In nucleotides, the CDR3 is TGTGCCAGCAGTTTATTACCGGGGAGAGCCTACGAGCAGTACTTC. Its translation: CASSLLPGRAYEQYF.